Presented here are 20 T cell receptor beta chains from one specimen sequenced in a study of T-cell reconstitution after alpha-beta-depleted transplantation in children. It was with unique molecular identifiers that the TCRbeta library was prepared. From the PCR reads, TCRdb called clonotypes with MiXCR, one entry per CDR3 protein. Of 450,000 to 600,000 distinct CDR3 sequences listed, roughly 13% are singletons. Here the sequenced sample was PBMCs, mostly from graft donor cells, taken 360 days after TCRalphabeta/CD19-depleted stem cell transplant. The receptor source for this set is a male patient aged 5 to 17 who had a stem cell transplant for acute myeloid leukemia, so the T cells may come from the graft donor.

This clonotype was counted ten times or more. V gene TRBV5-1 combines with J gene TRBJ2-3; TRBD2 agrees at 7 bases. The CDR3 spans 18 residues. V shed 1 base and J 3 bases; nucleotides not matched to a gene: 14. The germline V gene has CDR1 SGHRS and CDR2 YFSETQ. In DNA form, the CDR3 reads TGCGCCAGCAGCTTGTACGTCGGACTAGTGATGGGTACAGATACGCAGTATTTT. This gives the protein CASSLYVGLVMGTDTQYF.

This clonotype has just a few counts. The chain combines TRBV19 with TRBJ2-5, with 13 bases aligning to TRBD2. Germline V lookup: CDR1 LNHDA, CDR2 SQIVND (reference sequence). This CDR3 has 15 amino acids. With V trimmed by 4 bases and J by 11 bases, 10 bases remained unmatched. The CDR3, as DNA: TGTGCCAGTAGTACCCCCGGACTAGCGGGAGTGGTGCAGTACTTC. Its translation: CASSTPGLAGVVQYF.

This clonotype was detected only a few times. The chain couples TRBV28 to TRBJ1-5; no reliable D call. Trimming removed 5 bases from V and 4 bases from J, with 3 bases in between. The CDR3 length is 11 residues. Germline V gene lookup returns CDR1 MDHEN and CDR2 SYDVKM. CDR3 residues: CASSPNQPQHF. The CDR3 nucleotides are TGTGCCAGCAGTCCGAATCAGCCCCAGCATTTT.

V usage is TRBV29-1 and J usage is TRBJ2-3; no clear D. The V gene lost 5 bases and the J gene lost 10 bases, with 10 bases spanning the gap. The CDR3 runs 10 residues. Germline V gene sequence: CDR1 SQVTM, CDR2 ANQGSEA. The CDR3 DNA reads TGCAGCGTTCTAGTAGCCGCGCAGTATTTT. Translating gives CSVLVAAQYF.

This chain joins TRBV30 and TRBJ2-1; TRBD2 agrees at 8 bases. The V gene end was trimmed by 2 bases and the J gene end by 12 bases; junction bases not matched to a gene: 3. This CDR3 contains 11 residues. Germline lookup yields CDR1 GTSNPN and CDR2 SVGIG (reference sequence). The DNA for the CDR3 is TGTGCCTGGAGTAGCGGGAGCGGGCAGTTCTTC. Its translation is CAWSSGSGQFF.

The J gene is TRBJ2-2, the V gene TRBV20-1; 7 bases agree with TRBD1. The CDR3 has 18 amino acids. Germline CDR1 and CDR2: DFQATT and SNEGSKA (reference sequence). Trimming removed 0 bases from V and 0 bases from J; junction bases left unmatched: 10. Written as DNA, the CDR3 is TGCAGTGCTAGAGAGGTGTTAACAGGGGTTCCGAACACCGGGGAGCTGTTTTTT. Translation gives CSAREVLTGVPNTGELFF.

V is TRBV11-2 and J is TRBJ1-1; 9 bases agree with TRBD1. This CDR3 has 19 amino acids. From germline, CDR1 is SGHAT and CDR2 FQNNGV. J was trimmed by 0 bases and V by 3 bases; bases with no gene match: 14. The CDR3 DNA is TGTGCCAGCAGCTTTCGTACCGGGACAGGGATTCTTATGAACACTGAAGCTTTCTTT. Translating it yields CASSFRTGTGILMNTEAFF.

The chain joins TRBV20-1 to TRBJ2-1; D is possibly TRBD2 (6 bases). The CDR3 consists of 15 residues. Trimming took off 0 bases at V and 8 bases at J, with 17 bases between the two ends. Looked up from germline, CDR1 is DFQATT and CDR2 is SNEGSKA (reference sequence). This CDR3 reads CSARDKLAGPHEQFF. CDR3 nucleotides: TGCAGTGCTAGAGATAAACTAGCCGGCCCCCATGAGCAGTTCTTC.

The V call is TRBV27, the J call TRBJ1-2, with 12 bases aligning to TRBD1. The CDR3 totals 14 residues. The V segment lost 3 bases and the J segment 8 bases; nucleotides outside the gene matches: 4. Germline assignment: CDR1 MNHEY and CDR2 SMNVEV (reference sequence). As DNA, the CDR3 is TGTGCCAGCAGTTTCGGGACAGGGGGCGGAGGCTACACCTTC. This encodes CASSFGTGGGGYTF.

This clonotype has a handful of counts. For the CDR3, the DNA is TGCAGCGTGGACAGGGGCCGGGGGGCCTACGAGCAGTACTTC. As protein: CSVDRGRGAYEQYF. The V call is TRBV29-1, the J call TRBJ2-7, with 9 bases fitting TRBD1. With 6 bases clipped from V and 2 bases from J, the junction kept 8 bases outside the gene matches. Per the germline V gene, CDR1 is SQVTM and CDR2 is ANQGSEA. CDR3 length: 14 amino acids.

There are many counts of this clonotype. The chain employs TRBV27 and TRBJ2-7; 9 bases map to TRBD2. Trimming took 5 bases from V and 5 from J; bases not matched to a gene: 16. Per the germline V gene, CDR1 is MNHEY and CDR2 is SMNVEV (reference sequence). This CDR3 region has 17 residues. The CDR3 here is CASSPILIAGEVHEQYF. The CDR3 coding sequence is TGTGCCAGCAGTCCGATCTTAATAGCGGGAGAGGTACACGAGCAGTACTTC.

This clonotype was recorded at least ten times. The chain links TRBV28 to TRBJ2-7; D is perhaps TRBD1 (6 bases). This CDR3 has 14 amino acids. Between the trimmed V and J ends, which lost 5 bases and 0 bases, there was a span of 11 bases. Germline CDR1 MDHEN, CDR2 SYDVKM. This CDR3 reads CASSRDKDSYEQYF. In DNA form, the CDR3 reads TGTGCCAGCAGTCGGGACAAGGACTCCTACGAGCAGTACTTC.

CDR3 loop: CASTEAPRGNYEQYF. CDR3 nucleotides: TGTGCCAGCACCGAAGCCCCCCGGGGGAACTACGAGCAGTACTTC. The rearrangement uses TRBV5-4 and TRBJ2-7; tentatively, D is TRBD2 (6 bases). Germline V gene lookup returns CDR1 SGHNT and CDR2 YYREEE (reference sequence). V gave up 6 bases and J gave up 3 bases, with 19 bases separating them. The CDR3 is made up of 15 amino acids.

This clonotype appeared a few times. This rearrangement joins TRBV20-1 to TRBJ2-3; TRBD2 matches at 10 bases. This CDR3 has 15 amino acids. Germline assignment: CDR1 DFQATT and CDR2 SNEGSKA (reference sequence). J gave up 3 bases and V 2 bases, and 5 bases lay outside the gene matches. The CDR3 loop reads CSARPLAGATDTQYF. The CDR3 region has the DNA TGCAGTGCTAGACCTCTAGCGGGAGCAACAGATACGCAGTATTTT.

In its sample, this clonotype was seen a few times. The genes are TRBV20-1 and TRBJ2-1, with 12 bases matching TRBD2. This CDR3 contains 15 residues. Germline loops: CDR1 DFQATT, CDR2 SNEGSKA (reference sequence). The V segment lost 4 bases and the J segment 9 bases; nucleotides outside the gene matches: 10. CDR3 in DNA: TGCAGTGCTACACCGACTAGCGGGAGAAGTACTGAGCAGTTCTTC. It is translated as CSATPTSGRSTEQFF.

This clonotype has more than one count but fewer than ten. The chain combines TRBV4-2 with TRBJ2-5; 14 bases are shared with TRBD2. Trimming removed 0 bases from V and 1 base from J; junction bases left unmatched: 10. The CDR3 totals 20 residues. Per the germline V gene, CDR1 is LGHNA and CDR2 is YNFKEQ. The CDR3 loop reads CASSQERGLAGVPRQETQYF. The CDR3 DNA is TGTGCCAGCAGCCAAGAGAGGGGACTAGCGGGAGTGCCCCGCCAAGAGACCCAGTACTTC.

This clonotype was seen only a few times. This chain connects TRBV27 to TRBJ2-7; 9 positions agree with TRBD1. The V gene end was trimmed by 3 bases and the J gene end by 2 bases; junction bases not matched to a gene: 5. This CDR3 comprises 15 residues. The germline gives CDR1 MNHEY, CDR2 SMNVEV (reference sequence). The CDR3 DNA reads TGTGCCAGCAGTTTCCGGGGACAGGGACCCTACGAGCAGTACTTC. As protein: CASSFRGQGPYEQYF.

This clonotype was seen a handful of times. This chain connects TRBV20-1 to TRBJ2-3, with TRBD1 identical over 11 bases. Germline V gives CDR1 DFQATT, CDR2 SNEGSKA (reference sequence). The CDR3 consists of 14 residues. J gave up 6 bases and V 4 bases, and 6 bases lay outside the gene matches. The DNA of the CDR3 is TGCAGTGCTACCGGACAGGGGGCCGCGGATACGCAGTATTTT. This encodes CSATGQGAADTQYF.

This chain joins TRBV4-3 and TRBJ2-5; 10 nucleotides align to TRBD1. The CDR3 extends over 16 amino acids. V trimming: 2 bases; J trimming: 3 bases; junction bases outside the gene matches: 6. CDR1 and CDR2 (germline): LGHNA, YSLEER. The CDR3 region has the DNA TGCGCCAGCAGCCAATTTGGACAGGGGGTCGAAGAGACCCAGTACTTC. Encoded protein: CASSQFGQGVEETQYF.

V gene TRBV6-2 or TRBV6-3 combines with J gene TRBJ2-7, with D tentatively TRBD2 (6 bases). The CDR3 runs to 15 residues. V shed 2 bases and J shed 3 bases, with 14 bases lying between them. Germline-derived CDR1 and CDR2 are MNHEY and SVGEGT. CDR3 sequence (DNA): TGTGCCAGCAGTTACGTGGCGGGGATTTTCTACGAGCAGTACTTC. Protein product: CASSYVAGIFYEQYF.